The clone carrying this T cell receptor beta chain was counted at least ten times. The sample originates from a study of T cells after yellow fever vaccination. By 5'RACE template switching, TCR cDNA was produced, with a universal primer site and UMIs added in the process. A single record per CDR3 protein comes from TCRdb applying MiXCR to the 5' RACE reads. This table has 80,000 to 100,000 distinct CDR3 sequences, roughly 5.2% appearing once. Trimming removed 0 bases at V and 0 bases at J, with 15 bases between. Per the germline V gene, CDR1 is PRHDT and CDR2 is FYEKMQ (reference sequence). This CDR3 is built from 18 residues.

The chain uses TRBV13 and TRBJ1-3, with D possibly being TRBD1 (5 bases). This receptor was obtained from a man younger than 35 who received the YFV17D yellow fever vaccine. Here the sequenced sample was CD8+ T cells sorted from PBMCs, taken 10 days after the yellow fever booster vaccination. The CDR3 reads CASSLGQGLEYSGNTIYF. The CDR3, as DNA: TGTGCCAGCAGCTTAGGCCAGGGTTTGGAATACTCTGGAAACACCATATATTTT.